These T cell receptor beta chains were read from a single sample in a study of T cell changes during pregnancy in multiple sclerosis. Clones were read by immunoSEQ multiplex PCR, and TCRdb kept only the in-frame ones, dropping some. This sample has roughly 89,000 clones, with 85% to 95% found just once. Material: peripheral blood, obtained in the first trimester of pregnancy. Receptors were obtained from a female donor with multiple sclerosis, enrolled in a pregnancy study. CDR3s include the opening cysteine and the closing phenylalanine or tryptophan. D genes are given only for firm matches. Not every row has a clone size; where given, it reads once, few, many or a size class.

d_gene: -; len: 17; abundance: -; j_gene: TRBJ1-4; v_gene: TRBV11-2; CDR3aa: CASSSSPRRRTNEKLFF; CDR3nt: TGTGCCAGCAGCTCTTCGCCCCGACGGAGAACTAATGAAAAACTGTTTTTT
d_gene: -; len: 14; abundance: -; j_gene: TRBJ1-1; v_gene: TRBV18; CDR3aa: CASSPQQGSTEAFF; CDR3nt: TGTGCCAGCTCACCACAGCAGGGCTCCACTGAAGCTTTCTTT
d_gene: -; len: 12; abundance: -; j_gene: TRBJ1-2; v_gene: TRBV6-6; CDR3aa: CASRKTGYGYTF; CDR3nt: TGTGCCAGCAGAAAGACAGGTTATGGCTACACCTTC
d_gene: -; len: 13; abundance: -; j_gene: TRBJ1-1; v_gene: TRBV19; CDR3aa: CASSSSGNTEAFF; CDR3nt: TGTGCCAGTAGTAGTTCGGGGAACACTGAAGCTTTCTTT
d_gene: TRBD1; len: 14; abundance: -; j_gene: TRBJ1-2; v_gene: TRBV29-1; CDR3aa: CSVASGQLDYGYTF; CDR3nt: TGCAGCGTTGCCTCGGGACAGCTAGACTATGGCTACACCTTC
d_gene: -; len: 15; abundance: once; j_gene: TRBJ1-3; v_gene: TRBV5-8; CDR3aa: CASNDFRSSGNTIYF; CDR3nt: TGTGCCAGCAACGATTTTCGTAGCTCTGGAAACACCATATATTTT
d_gene: TRBD1; len: 13; abundance: -; j_gene: TRBJ2-7; v_gene: TRBV7-9; CDR3aa: CASSLHRGNEQYF; CDR3nt: TGTGCCAGCAGCTTACACAGGGGCAACGAGCAGTACTTC
d_gene: TRBD1; len: 16; abundance: -; j_gene: TRBJ2-1; v_gene: TRBV5-1; CDR3aa: CASSLAGGQGGDEQFF; CDR3nt: TGCGCCAGCAGCTTGGCCGGGGGACAGGGGGGTGATGAGCAGTTCTTC
d_gene: TRBD2; len: 16; abundance: -; j_gene: TRBJ2-3; v_gene: TRBV6-4; CDR3aa: CASSSTSGGTTDTQYF; CDR3nt: TGTGCCAGCAGTTCGACTAGCGGGGGGACCACAGATACGCAGTATTTT
d_gene: TRBD1; len: 16; abundance: -; j_gene: TRBJ2-7; v_gene: TRBV6-1; CDR3aa: CASSEAYKGQGYEQYF; CDR3nt: TGTGCCAGCAGTGAAGCGTATAAGGGACAGGGCTACGAGCAGTACTTC
d_gene: TRBD1; len: 15; abundance: -; j_gene: TRBJ1-2; v_gene: TRBV6-5; CDR3aa: CASKDRGQNNYGYTF; CDR3nt: TGTGCCAGCAAAGACAGGGGGCAAAACAACTATGGCTACACCTTC
d_gene: TRBD1; len: 16; abundance: -; j_gene: TRBJ2-1; v_gene: TRBV18; CDR3aa: CASSLSRDRGRNEQFF; CDR3nt: TGTGCCAGCTCACTTAGCCGGGACAGGGGGCGGAATGAGCAGTTCTTC
d_gene: -; len: 14; abundance: -; j_gene: TRBJ2-7; v_gene: TRBV13; CDR3aa: CASSLGGRGYEQYF; CDR3nt: TGTGCCAGCAGCTTGGGGGGTAGAGGATACGAGCAGTACTTC
d_gene: -; len: 13; abundance: -; j_gene: TRBJ2-7; v_gene: TRBV19; CDR3aa: CASSLGVSYEQYF; CDR3nt: TGTGCCAGTAGCCTAGGGGTGTCCTACGAGCAGTACTTC
d_gene: -; len: 14; abundance: -; j_gene: TRBJ1-5; v_gene: TRBV5-4; CDR3aa: CASSLAGSNQPQHF; CDR3nt: TGTGCCAGCAGCTTGGCCGGGAGCAATCAGCCCCAGCATTTT
d_gene: -; len: 13; abundance: -; j_gene: TRBJ2-2; v_gene: TRBV10-3; CDR3aa: CAFGRETGGELFF; CDR3nt: TGTGCCTTTGGACGGGAAACAGGGGGGGAGCTGTTTTTT
d_gene: -; len: 14; abundance: -; j_gene: TRBJ1-1; v_gene: TRBV11-2; CDR3aa: CASSLIGRGTEAFF; CDR3nt: TGTGCCAGCAGCTTAATAGGCAGGGGAACTGAAGCTTTCTTT
d_gene: TRBD1; len: 16; abundance: once; j_gene: TRBJ2-2; v_gene: TRBV5-4; CDR3aa: CASSYPGQGNTGELFF; CDR3nt: TGTGCCAGCAGCTACCCAGGACAGGGGAACACCGGGGAGCTGTTTTTT
d_gene: -; len: 12; abundance: -; j_gene: TRBJ1-3; v_gene: TRBV25-1; CDR3aa: CASSAAGNTIYF; CDR3nt: TGTGCCAGCAGTGCTGCTGGAAACACCATATATTTT
d_gene: -; len: 15; abundance: -; j_gene: TRBJ2-5; v_gene: TRBV19; CDR3aa: CASSRPQGISETQYF; CDR3nt: TGTGCCAGTAGTCGACCACAGGGAATTTCGGAGACCCAGTACTTC
d_gene: TRBD1; len: 13; abundance: -; j_gene: TRBJ2-3; v_gene: TRBV9; CDR3aa: CASSEDRGDTQYF; CDR3nt: TGTGCCAGCAGCGAAGACAGGGGAGATACGCAGTATTTT
d_gene: -; len: 11; abundance: -; j_gene: TRBJ2-1; v_gene: TRBV27; CDR3aa: CASSPGNEQFF; CDR3nt: TGTGCCAGCAGTCCAGGCAATGAGCAGTTCTTC
d_gene: -; len: 17; abundance: -; j_gene: TRBJ2-3; v_gene: TRBV7-6; CDR3aa: CASGGVRGSASTDTQYF; CDR3nt: TGTGCCAGCGGCGGGGTACGGGGGAGCGCTAGCACAGATACGCAGTATTTT
d_gene: -; len: 16; abundance: -; j_gene: TRBJ1-4; v_gene: TRBV5-1; CDR3aa: CASSLGAGTYEEKLFF; CDR3nt: TGCGCCAGCAGCTTGGGTGCAGGTACATACGAAGAAAAACTGTTTTTT
d_gene: -; len: 12; abundance: once; j_gene: TRBJ2-2; v_gene: TRBV28; CDR3aa: CASQGNTGELFF; CDR3nt: TGTGCCAGCCAGGGCAACACCGGGGAGCTGTTTTTT
d_gene: TRBD2; len: 11; abundance: -; j_gene: TRBJ2-1; v_gene: TRBV7-2; CDR3aa: CASSFRGGQFF; CDR3nt: TGTGCCAGCAGCTTTCGGGGGGGCCAGTTCTTC
d_gene: TRBD2; len: 16; abundance: -; j_gene: TRBJ2-7; v_gene: TRBV27; CDR3aa: CASSRAGTSGGYEQYF; CDR3nt: TGTGCCAGCAGCCGTGCAGGGACTAGCGGGGGGTACGAGCAGTACTTC
d_gene: -; len: 14; abundance: -; j_gene: TRBJ1-2; v_gene: TRBV19; CDR3aa: CASSNPPEWYGYTF; CDR3nt: TGTGCCAGTAGTAACCCCCCCGAGTGGTATGGCTACACCTTC
d_gene: TRBD2; len: 18; abundance: -; j_gene: TRBJ2-3; v_gene: TRBV9; CDR3aa: CASSVAASGGLITDTQYF; CDR3nt: TGTGCCAGCAGCGTAGCAGCTAGCGGGGGTTTGATCACAGATACGCAGTATTTT
d_gene: TRBD1; len: 15; abundance: -; j_gene: TRBJ2-7; v_gene: TRBV7-9; CDR3aa: CASSHTGTGGYEQYF; CDR3nt: TGTGCCAGCAGCCACACCGGGACAGGGGGCTACGAGCAGTACTTC
d_gene: TRBD1; len: 15; abundance: -; j_gene: TRBJ1-1; v_gene: TRBV15; CDR3aa: CATSRGQGEYTEAFF; CDR3nt: TGTGCCACCAGCCGAGGACAGGGGGAGTACACTGAAGCTTTCTTT
d_gene: TRBD1; len: 12; abundance: -; j_gene: TRBJ1-6; v_gene: TRBV15; CDR3aa: CATSAGQGPLHF; CDR3nt: TGTGCCACCAGCGCCGGACAGGGGCCCCTCCACTTT
d_gene: TRBD1; len: 15; abundance: -; j_gene: TRBJ1-4; v_gene: TRBV15; CDR3aa: CATSSTGTVNEKLFF; CDR3nt: TGTGCCACCAGCAGCACCGGGACAGTTAATGAAAAACTGTTTTTT
d_gene: -; len: 12; abundance: -; j_gene: TRBJ1-2; v_gene: TRBV13; CDR3aa: CASPRSDYGYTF; CDR3nt: TGTGCCAGCCCAAGATCGGACTATGGCTACACCTTC
d_gene: TRBD2; len: 19; abundance: -; j_gene: TRBJ2-1; v_gene: TRBV10-3; CDR3aa: CAISESIRGGGNTYNEQFF; CDR3nt: TGTGCCATCAGTGAGTCGATTCGCGGCGGGGGGAACACCTACAATGAGCAGTTCTTC
d_gene: TRBD2; len: 17; abundance: once; j_gene: TRBJ2-7; v_gene: TRBV9; CDR3aa: CASSPTSGGVSSYEQYF; CDR3nt: TGTGCCAGCAGCCCTACTAGCGGGGGGGTGAGCTCCTACGAGCAGTACTTC
d_gene: TRBD1; len: 19; abundance: once; j_gene: TRBJ1-5; v_gene: TRBV2; CDR3aa: CASSYVRDRFINSNQPQHF; CDR3nt: TGTGCCAGCAGTTACGTGAGGGACAGGTTTATTAATAGCAATCAGCCCCAGCATTTT
d_gene: -; len: 12; abundance: -; j_gene: TRBJ1-1; v_gene: TRBV19; CDR3aa: CASSIGPTEAFF; CDR3nt: TGTGCCAGTAGTATTGGGCCCACTGAAGCTTTCTTT
d_gene: TRBD1; len: 14; abundance: -; j_gene: TRBJ2-5; v_gene: TRBV7-2; CDR3aa: CASSLRQGSKTQYF; CDR3nt: TGTGCCAGCAGCTTACGACAGGGGAGTAAGACCCAGTACTTC
d_gene: TRBD1; len: 17; abundance: -; j_gene: TRBJ1-1; v_gene: TRBV7-2; CDR3aa: CASSRAGTGGANTEAFF; CDR3nt: TGTGCCAGCAGTCGAGCCGGTACAGGGGGCGCGAACACTGAAGCTTTCTTT
d_gene: -; len: 15; abundance: -; j_gene: TRBJ1-2; v_gene: TRBV7-9; CDR3aa: CASSLVVRGNYGYTF; CDR3nt: TGTGCCAGCAGCTTAGTAGTACGGGGAAACTATGGCTACACCTTC
d_gene: TRBD2; len: 19; abundance: -; j_gene: TRBJ2-1; v_gene: TRBV9; CDR3aa: CASSVGGLAGGVTYNEQFF; CDR3nt: TGTGCCAGCAGCGTAGGGGGACTAGCGGGGGGGGTCACCTACAATGAGCAGTTCTTC
d_gene: -; len: 12; abundance: -; j_gene: TRBJ2-1; v_gene: TRBV29-1; CDR3aa: CSVARDYNEQFF; CDR3nt: TGCAGCGTTGCCAGGGACTACAATGAGCAGTTCTTC
d_gene: -; len: 18; abundance: -; j_gene: TRBJ1-2; v_gene: TRBV5-5; CDR3aa: CASSFLGASDVHNYGYTF; CDR3nt: TGTGCCAGCAGCTTTTTAGGAGCTTCGGATGTGCATAACTATGGCTACACCTTC
d_gene: -; len: 16; abundance: -; j_gene: TRBJ2-3; v_gene: TRBV9; CDR3aa: CASSVAGGQGGYTQYF; CDR3nt: TGTGCCAGCAGCGTAGCCGGGGGGCAAGGGGGATATACGCAGTATTTT
d_gene: TRBD2; len: 14; abundance: -; j_gene: TRBJ2-1; v_gene: TRBV15; CDR3aa: CATGQAGAVGEQFF; CDR3nt: TGTGCCACCGGTCAAGCGGGGGCCGTCGGGGAGCAGTTCTTC
d_gene: -; len: 18; abundance: -; j_gene: TRBJ1-6; v_gene: TRBV21-1; CDR3aa: CASLGRMAPTSYNSPLHF; CDR3nt: TGTGCCAGCCTTGGAAGAATGGCGCCGACATCCTATAATTCACCCCTCCACTTT
d_gene: -; len: 14; abundance: -; j_gene: TRBJ1-1; v_gene: TRBV6-4; CDR3aa: CASSGDGEDTEAFF; CDR3nt: TGTGCCAGCAGCGGTGATGGGGAGGACACTGAAGCTTTCTTT
d_gene: TRBD1; len: 17; abundance: -; j_gene: TRBJ1-2; v_gene: TRBV23-1; CDR3aa: CASSRHPGQGENYGYTF; CDR3nt: TGCGCCAGCAGTCGCCACCCGGGACAGGGTGAGAACTATGGCTACACCTTC
d_gene: -; len: 14; abundance: -; j_gene: TRBJ2-1; v_gene: TRBV7-2; CDR3aa: CASSLWRDWREQFF; CDR3nt: TGTGCCAGCAGCTTATGGAGGGACTGGCGGGAGCAGTTCTTC
d_gene: TRBD1; len: 17; abundance: -; j_gene: TRBJ2-5; v_gene: TRBV7-2; CDR3aa: CASSLARSGTGVGTQYF; CDR3nt: TGTGCCAGCAGCTTAGCGCGGTCGGGGACAGGGGTAGGGACCCAGTACTTC
d_gene: -; len: 15; abundance: -; j_gene: TRBJ2-7; v_gene: TRBV14; CDR3aa: CASSQERQILYEQYF; CDR3nt: TGTGCCAGCAGCCAAGAGAGGCAGATCCTCTACGAGCAGTACTTC
d_gene: TRBD2; len: 16; abundance: -; j_gene: TRBJ2-7; v_gene: TRBV5-1; CDR3aa: CASSLEGLPGLYEQYF; CDR3nt: TGCGCCAGCAGCTTGGAGGGACTACCGGGCCTCTACGAGCAGTACTTC
d_gene: -; len: 18; abundance: -; j_gene: TRBJ2-7; v_gene: TRBV4-2; CDR3aa: CASSQESGGGGGSYEQYF; CDR3nt: TGTGCCAGCAGCCAAGAAAGCGGAGGTGGCGGCGGCTCCTACGAGCAGTACTTC